The clone carrying this T cell receptor beta chain was recorded at least ten times. Its antigen is still unknown. The data are from a study of human T cells and chemical hapten exposure. Study context: Patients, mostly women, had alopecia areata, alopecia totalis or alopecia universalis. The study's findings and limits: TCRs exceeding a frequency of 1 in 1000 stayed unchanged under DPC sensitization.

As to time point: pre-sensitization, week 0. The treatment was: therapeutic diphenylcyclopropenone sensitization with weekly scalp DPC. TCRdb called the RACE reads again in MiXCR, with one record for every CDR3 protein. The sample holds around 250,000 distinct CDR3 sequences, more than 6.5% seen once. The sequence derives from a woman aged 40 to 55 with alopecia areata. Some clones in this sample may be carry-over from other donors' samples. This material consisted of whole blood, taken in connection with sensitization to the hapten diphenylcyclopropenone (DPC).

CDR3: CASSIPGNTDTQYF. The CDR3 region has the DNA TGTGCCAGCAGCATACCGGGAAACACAGATACGCAGTATTTT. The V and J genes are TRBV7-2 and TRBJ2-3; D is perhaps TRBD2 (5 bases). The CDR3 is 14 residues long. Trimming cost V 5 bases and J 2 bases, with 11 bases left between them. The germline V gene has CDR1 SGHTA and CDR2 FQGNSA.